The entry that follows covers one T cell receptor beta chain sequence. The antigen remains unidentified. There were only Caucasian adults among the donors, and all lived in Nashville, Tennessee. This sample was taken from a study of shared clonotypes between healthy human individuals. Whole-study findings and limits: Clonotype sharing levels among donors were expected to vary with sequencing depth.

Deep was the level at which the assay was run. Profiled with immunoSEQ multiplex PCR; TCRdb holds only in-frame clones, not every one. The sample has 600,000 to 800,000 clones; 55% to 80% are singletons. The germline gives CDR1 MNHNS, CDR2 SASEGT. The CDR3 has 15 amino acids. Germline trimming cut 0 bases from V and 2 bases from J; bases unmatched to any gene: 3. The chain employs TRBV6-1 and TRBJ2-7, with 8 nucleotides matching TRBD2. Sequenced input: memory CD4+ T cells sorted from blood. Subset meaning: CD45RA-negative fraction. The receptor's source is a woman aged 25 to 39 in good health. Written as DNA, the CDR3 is TGTGCCAGCAGTGAAGCGAGCGGGAGCCCCTACGAGCAGTACTTC. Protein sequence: CASSEASGSPYEQYF.